This TCR beta chain appears in the sequencing data of a study of T-cell memory formation after mild COVID-19. About the study: The TCR clusters were mostly specific to one donor. Study conclusions and caveats: Contracting clones from day 15 to 85 showed balanced CD4/CD8; later expanders favored CD4+. Pre-infection memory held some responding clones, suggesting pre-existing cross-reactive T cells responded.

From 5'RACE with constant-segment primers came TCR alpha and TCR beta cDNA libraries that carried sample barcodes and UMIs. TCRdb reanalysed the 5' RACE reads using MiXCR and keeps one entry per CDR3 protein. This sample has roughly 510,000 distinct CDR3 sequences, with approximately 15% found just once. V shed 4 bases and J shed 0 bases, with 8 bases lying between them. Germline loops: CDR1 SQVTM, CDR2 ANQGSEA. CDR3 size: 13 residues. This clonotype was detected many times. Its antigen is undetermined. The clonotype originates from an adult woman who had mild COVID-19 (a few samples of this study predate the infection). Cell type and time point are not known. The sequencing sample was made of PBMCs or a T cell subset sorted from them (not recorded which). V is TRBV29-1 and J is TRBJ2-3; no firm D call. CDR3 amino acids: CSVGGQSTDTQYF. CDR3 in DNA: TGCAGCGTTGGAGGCCAAAGCACAGATACGCAGTATTTT.